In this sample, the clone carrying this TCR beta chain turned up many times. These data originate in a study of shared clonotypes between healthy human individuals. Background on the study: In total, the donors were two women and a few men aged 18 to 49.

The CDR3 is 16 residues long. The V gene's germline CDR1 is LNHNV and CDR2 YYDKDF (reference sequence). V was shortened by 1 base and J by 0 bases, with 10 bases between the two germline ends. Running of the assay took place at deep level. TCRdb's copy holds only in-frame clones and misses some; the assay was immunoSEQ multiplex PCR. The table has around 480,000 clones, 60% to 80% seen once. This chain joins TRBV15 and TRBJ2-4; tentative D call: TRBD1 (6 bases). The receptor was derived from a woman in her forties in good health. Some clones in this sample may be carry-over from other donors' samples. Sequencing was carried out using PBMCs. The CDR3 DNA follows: TGTGCCACCAGCAGAGGGGGGCAGCAAGCCAAAAACATTCAGTACTTC. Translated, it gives CATSRGGQQAKNIQYF.